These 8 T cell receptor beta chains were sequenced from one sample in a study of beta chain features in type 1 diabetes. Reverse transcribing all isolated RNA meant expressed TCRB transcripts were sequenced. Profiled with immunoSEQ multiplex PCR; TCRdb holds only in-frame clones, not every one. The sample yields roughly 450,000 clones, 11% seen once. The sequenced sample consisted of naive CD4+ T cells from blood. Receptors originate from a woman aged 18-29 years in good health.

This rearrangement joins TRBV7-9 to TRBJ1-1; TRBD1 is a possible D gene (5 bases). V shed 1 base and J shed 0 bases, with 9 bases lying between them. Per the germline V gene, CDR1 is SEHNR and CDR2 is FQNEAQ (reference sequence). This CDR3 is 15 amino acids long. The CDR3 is CASSLGGLMNTEAFF. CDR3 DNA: TGTGCCAGCAGCTTAGGGGGACTCATGAACACTGAAGCTTTCTTT.

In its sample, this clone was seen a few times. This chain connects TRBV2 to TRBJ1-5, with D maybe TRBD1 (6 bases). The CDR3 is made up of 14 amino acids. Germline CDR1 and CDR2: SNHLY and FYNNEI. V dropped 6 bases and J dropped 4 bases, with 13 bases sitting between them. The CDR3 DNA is TGTGCCAGCAGATTACAGGGACGGAATCAGCCCCAGCATTTT. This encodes CASRLQGRNQPQHF.

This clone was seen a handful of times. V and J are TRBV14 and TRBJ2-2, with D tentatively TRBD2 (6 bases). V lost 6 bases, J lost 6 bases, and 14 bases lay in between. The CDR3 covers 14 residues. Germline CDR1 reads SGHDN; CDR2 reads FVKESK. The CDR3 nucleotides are TGTGCCAGCAGGGGACTCGGATTCCCCGGGGAGCTGTTTTTT. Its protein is CASRGLGFPGELFF.

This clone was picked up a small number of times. The CDR3 reads CASSTYGSAGTDTQYF. Here the CDR3 DNA reads TGTGCCAGCAGCACTTACGGGAGTGCGGGCACAGATACGCAGTATTTT. The chain couples TRBV7-2 to TRBJ2-3, with D perhaps TRBD2 (6 bases). The CDR3 loop spans 16 amino acids. Trimming took off 5 bases at V and 1 base at J, with 16 bases between the two ends. Per the germline V gene, CDR1 is SGHTA and CDR2 is FQGNSA.

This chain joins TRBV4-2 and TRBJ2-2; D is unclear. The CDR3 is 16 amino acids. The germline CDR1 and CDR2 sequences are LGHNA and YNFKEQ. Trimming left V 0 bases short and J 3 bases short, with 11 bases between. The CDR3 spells CASSQDIRQDTGELFF. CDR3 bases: TGTGCCAGCAGCCAAGATATTCGGCAGGACACCGGGGAGCTGTTTTTT.

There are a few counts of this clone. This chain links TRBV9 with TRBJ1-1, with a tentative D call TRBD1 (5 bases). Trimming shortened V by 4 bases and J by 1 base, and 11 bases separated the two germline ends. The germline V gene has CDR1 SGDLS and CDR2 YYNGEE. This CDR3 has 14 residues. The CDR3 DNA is TGTGCCAGCAGCTCAGCAGGGCAGAACACTGAAGCTTTCTTT. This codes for CASSSAGQNTEAFF.

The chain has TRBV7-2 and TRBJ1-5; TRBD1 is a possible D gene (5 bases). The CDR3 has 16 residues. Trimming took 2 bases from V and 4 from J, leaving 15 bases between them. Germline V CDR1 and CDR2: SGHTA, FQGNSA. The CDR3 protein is CASSLSPEGWNQPQHF. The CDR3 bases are TGTGCCAGCAGCTTATCTCCGGAGGGGTGGAATCAGCCCCAGCATTTT.

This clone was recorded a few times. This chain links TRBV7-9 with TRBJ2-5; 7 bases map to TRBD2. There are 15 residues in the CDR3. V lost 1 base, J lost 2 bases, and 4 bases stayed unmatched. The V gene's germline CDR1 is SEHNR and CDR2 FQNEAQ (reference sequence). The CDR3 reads CASSLGSGGQETQYF. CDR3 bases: TGTGCCAGCAGCTTAGGTTCGGGGGGACAAGAGACCCAGTACTTC.